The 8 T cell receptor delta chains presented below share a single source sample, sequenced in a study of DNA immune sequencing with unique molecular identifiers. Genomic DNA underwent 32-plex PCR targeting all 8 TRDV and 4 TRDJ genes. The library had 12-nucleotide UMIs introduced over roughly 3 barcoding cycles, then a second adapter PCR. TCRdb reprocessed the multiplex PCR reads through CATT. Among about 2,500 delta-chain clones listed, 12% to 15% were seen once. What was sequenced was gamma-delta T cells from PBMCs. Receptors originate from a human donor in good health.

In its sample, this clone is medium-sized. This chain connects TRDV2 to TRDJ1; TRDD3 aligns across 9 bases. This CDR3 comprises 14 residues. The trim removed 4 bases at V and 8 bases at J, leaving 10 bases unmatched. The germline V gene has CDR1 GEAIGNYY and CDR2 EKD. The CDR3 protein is CACEPLLGEGKLIF. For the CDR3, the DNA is TGTGCCTGTGAGCCCTTACTGGGGGAGGGAAAACTCATCTTT.

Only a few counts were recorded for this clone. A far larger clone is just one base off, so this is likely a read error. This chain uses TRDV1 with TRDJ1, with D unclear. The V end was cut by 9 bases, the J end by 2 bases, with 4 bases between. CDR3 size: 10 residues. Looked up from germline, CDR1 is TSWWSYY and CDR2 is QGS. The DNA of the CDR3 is TGTGCTCTAAAGACCGATAAACTCATCTTT. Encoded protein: CALKTDKLIF.

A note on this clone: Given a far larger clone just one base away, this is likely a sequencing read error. The CDR3 spells CACDTVGGGHSEGDKLIF. DNA for the CDR3: TGTGCCTGTGACACCGTGGGTGGGGGACACAGCGAAGGCGATAAACTCATCTTT. This sequence joins TRDV2 and TRDJ1, with TRDD3 identical over 7 bases. In germline, CDR1 is GEAIGNYY, CDR2 EKD. Unmatched junction bases numbered 16, after V lost 0 bases and J lost 4 bases. This CDR3 is 18 amino acids long.

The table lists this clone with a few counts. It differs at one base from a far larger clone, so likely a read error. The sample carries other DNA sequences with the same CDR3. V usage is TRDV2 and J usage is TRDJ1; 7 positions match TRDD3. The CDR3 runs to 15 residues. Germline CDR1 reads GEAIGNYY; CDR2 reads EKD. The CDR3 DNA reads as TGTGCCTGTGACACTCTGGGGGCTGACAGGGATAAACTAATCTTT. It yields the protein CACDTLGADRDKLIF.

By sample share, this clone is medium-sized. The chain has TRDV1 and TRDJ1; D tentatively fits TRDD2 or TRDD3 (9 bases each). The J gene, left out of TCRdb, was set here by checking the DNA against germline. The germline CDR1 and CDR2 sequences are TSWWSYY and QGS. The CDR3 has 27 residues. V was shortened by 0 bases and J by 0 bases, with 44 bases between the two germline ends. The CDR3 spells CALGELALGGLPTISLGDPLYTDKLIF. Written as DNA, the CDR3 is TGTGCTCTTGGGGAACTGGCCTTAGGCGGCCTTCCTACGATCTCCCTGGGGGATCCTTTGTACACCGATAAACTCATCTTT.

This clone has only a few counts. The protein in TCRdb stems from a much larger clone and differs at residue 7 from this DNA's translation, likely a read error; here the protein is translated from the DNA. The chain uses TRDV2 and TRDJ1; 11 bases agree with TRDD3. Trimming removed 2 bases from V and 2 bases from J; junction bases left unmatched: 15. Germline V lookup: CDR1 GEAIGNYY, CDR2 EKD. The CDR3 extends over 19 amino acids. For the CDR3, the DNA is TGTGCCTGTGACATGGTTCATGGGGGATACGGGCCGGGGACCGATAAACTCATCTTT. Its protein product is CACDMVHGGYGPGTDKLIF.

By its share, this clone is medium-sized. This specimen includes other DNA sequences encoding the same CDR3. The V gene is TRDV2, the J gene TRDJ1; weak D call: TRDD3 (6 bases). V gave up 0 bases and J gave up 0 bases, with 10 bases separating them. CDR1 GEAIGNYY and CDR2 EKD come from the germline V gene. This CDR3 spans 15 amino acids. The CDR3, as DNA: TGTGCCTGTGACACCGTGGGGATTAACACCGATAAACTCATCTTT. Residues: CACDTVGINTDKLIF.

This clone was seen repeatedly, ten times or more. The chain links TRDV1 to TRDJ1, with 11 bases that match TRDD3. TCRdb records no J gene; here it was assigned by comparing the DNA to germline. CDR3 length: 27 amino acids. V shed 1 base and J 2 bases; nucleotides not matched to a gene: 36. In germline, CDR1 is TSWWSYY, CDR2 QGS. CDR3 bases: TGTGCTCTTGGGGAACCCGACCAAGGGTCCCCAAGGTTTTATTGGGGGATACGACCCCATTATACCGATAAACTCATCTTT. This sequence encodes CALGEPDQGSPRFYWGIRPHYTDKLIF.